These 20 T cell receptor beta chains were all obtained from the same sample, sequenced in a study of blood T cell repertoires in COVID-19 (dated by TCRdb to 2020 to 2022). Libraries came from the immunoSEQ multiplex PCR assay. TCRdb took over this immuneACCESS table, retaining in-frame rearrangements with V and J assigned. Such tables are incomplete; in checked studies, under half of the missing clones stem from an unresolved V gene, and the remainder is unexplained. Recorded for this sample are a few hundred thousand clones; roughly 90% of them occurred a single time. Together, the top ten hold 0.95% to 1.5% of the sample. The specimen was peripheral blood. All receptors come from a man aged 35-49 years with acute or convalescent COVID-19.

This clone was recorded a few times. This chain connects TRBV7-9 to TRBJ1-6; 7 bases align to TRBD1. The germline gives CDR1 SEHNR, CDR2 FQNEAQ (reference sequence). The J segment lost 8 bases and the V segment lost 4 bases, leaving 8 bases of the junction unmatched. The CDR3 length is 15 residues. Here the CDR3 reads CASSSRNRGHSPLHF. The CDR3 nucleotides are TGTGCCAGCAGCTCTAGGAACAGGGGTCATTCACCCCTCCACTTT.

This clone was counted a few times. The V call is TRBV29-1, the J call TRBJ2-7; 7 nucleotides agree with TRBD1. The CDR3 has 16 amino acids. Germline CDR1 reads SQVTM; CDR2 reads ANQGSEA. Trimming at V came to 0 bases and at J to 5 bases, leaving 13 bases not matched to a gene. DNA of the CDR3: TGCAGCGTTGAAGAGTGGAGTGAGAGGGGGCGCCACGAGCAGTACTTC. Its translation: CSVEEWSERGRHEQYF.

This chain connects TRBV6-2 or TRBV6-3 to TRBJ1-2; D perhaps matches TRBD1 (5 bases). The germline V and J ends were trimmed by 2 bases and 7 bases, with 11 bases remaining between them. Per germline, CDR1 MNHEY and CDR2 SVGEGT. The CDR3 runs 13 residues. As DNA, the CDR3 is TGTGCCAGCAGTTACGGGAGGGGATCTGGCTACACCTTC. Translating it yields CASSYGRGSGYTF.

The chain has TRBV7-9 and TRBJ1-2; the match to TRBD1 covers 9 bases. The length of the CDR3 is 17 residues. The V gene end was trimmed by 5 bases and the J gene end by 3 bases; junction bases not matched to a gene: 13. In germline, CDR1 is SEHNR, CDR2 FQNEAQ (reference sequence). The CDR3 protein is CASSQQGASFIDYGYTF. The DNA for the CDR3 is TGTGCCAGCAGCCAACAGGGGGCGTCCTTCATCGACTATGGCTACACCTTC.

The chain is built from TRBV28 and TRBJ1-5, with D maybe TRBD1 (5 bases). Trimming removed 9 bases at V and 4 bases at J, with 22 bases between. Per the germline V gene, CDR1 is MDHEN and CDR2 is SYDVKM. This CDR3 is built from 16 residues. The CDR3, as DNA: TGTGCCAGTAATTTAAGCCCGGACACCAATAATCAGCCCCAGCATTTT. This encodes CASNLSPDTNNQPQHF.

This clone has a single count. This chain uses TRBV6-5 with TRBJ1-1; perhaps TRBD1 as D (6 bases). Germline V lookup: CDR1 MNHEY, CDR2 SVGAGI. This CDR3 has 14 residues. The V gene lost 0 bases and the J gene lost 5 bases, with 10 bases spanning the gap. The CDR3 spells CASSYSGGQTEAFF. The CDR3 coding sequence is TGTGCCAGCAGTTACTCGGGGGGGCAAACTGAAGCTTTCTTT.

The rearrangement joins TRBV7-8 to TRBJ2-7; 11 nucleotides agree with TRBD2. J was trimmed by 2 bases and V by 2 bases; bases with no gene match: 2. Germline CDR1 is SGHVS and CDR2 is FQNEAQ. This CDR3 comprises 15 residues. This CDR3 reads CASSLLAGGAYEQYF. The CDR3 DNA is TGTGCCAGCAGCTTATTAGCGGGAGGGGCCTACGAGCAGTACTTC. Using reference TRBV7-8 and TRBJ2-7 for the parts outside the CDR3, the full variable domain is GAGVSQSPRYKVAKRGQDVALRCDPISGHVSLFWYQQALGQGPEFLTYFQNEAQLDKSGLPSDRFFAERPEGSVSTLKIQRTQQEDSAVYLCASSLLAGGAYEQYFGPGTRLTVT.

The chain carries TRBV18 and TRBJ2-5; D is possibly TRBD2 (5 bases). Germline V CDR1 and CDR2: KGHSH, LQKENI. V gave up 0 bases and J gave up 2 bases, with 10 bases separating them. The length of the CDR3 is 15 residues. The CDR3 is CASSPPGRGQETQYF. The CDR3 DNA is TGTGCCAGCTCACCACCGGGCCGAGGGCAAGAGACCCAGTACTTC.

This chain joins TRBV4-3 and TRBJ2-7; 7 bases fit TRBD1. With 4 bases clipped from V and 3 bases from J, the junction kept 6 bases outside the gene matches. Germline V CDR1 and CDR2: LGHNA, YSLEER. The CDR3 runs 14 residues. This chain's CDR3 is CASSPMTGSYEQYF. CDR3 nucleotide sequence: TGCGCCAGCAGCCCGATGACAGGGAGCTACGAGCAGTACTTC.

This rearrangement joins TRBV5-1 to TRBJ1-4; 8 bases are shared with TRBD1. The V gene end was trimmed by 4 bases and the J gene end by 3 bases; junction bases not matched to a gene: 11. The CDR3 extends over 17 amino acids. Germline V gene data show CDR1 as SGHRS and CDR2 as YFSETQ. The CDR3 spells CASSVVTGGPSNEKLFF. In DNA form, the CDR3 reads TGCGCCAGCAGCGTCGTCACAGGGGGTCCTTCTAATGAAAAACTGTTTTTT.

The chain carries TRBV6-4 and TRBJ2-1; 11 bases are shared with TRBD1. Germline V gives CDR1 MRHNA, CDR2 SNTAGT. V was clipped by 5 bases and J by 9 bases; unmatched bases: 6. CDR3 length: 14 residues. The DNA for the CDR3 is TGTGCCAGCAGTCGATGGACAGGGGGCAGTGAGCAGTTCTTC. Its translation: CASSRWTGGSEQFF.

This chain connects TRBV10-3 to TRBJ2-3, with 10 bases lining up with TRBD2. With V trimmed by 10 bases and J by 0 bases, 10 bases remained unmatched. The CDR3 length is 16 residues. Germline V gene sequence: CDR1 ENHRY, CDR2 SYGVKD. CDR3 amino acids: CATLAGVPLSTDTQYF. The CDR3 DNA is TGTGCCACCCTAGCGGGAGTTCCCTTGAGCACAGATACGCAGTATTTT.

V gene TRBV6-1 combines with J gene TRBJ1-2; 9 bases line up with TRBD1. This CDR3 region has 15 residues. Germline-derived CDR1 and CDR2 are MNHNS and SASEGT. The ends lost 1 base at V and 4 bases at J; junction bases unmatched: 4. The CDR3 spells CASSEEGTGSYGYTF. DNA for the CDR3: TGTGCCAGCAGTGAAGAAGGGACAGGGAGCTATGGCTACACCTTC.

This chain's CDR3 is CASSKGAYNSPLHF. CDR3 sequence (DNA): TGCGCCAGCAGCAAGGGGGCCTATAATTCACCCCTCCACTTT. The rearrangement links TRBV4-3 to TRBJ1-6; D perhaps matches TRBD1 (6 bases). The CDR3 sequence is 14 residues long. CDR1 and CDR2 from the germline V gene are LGHNA and YSLEER. Trimming removed 5 bases at V and 2 bases at J, with 7 bases between.

The gene calls are TRBV7-2 and TRBJ1-1; D remains ambiguous. Trimming shortened V by 5 bases and J by 3 bases, and 10 bases separated the two germline ends. This CDR3 contains 13 residues. CDR1 and CDR2 (germline): SGHTA, FQGNSA. The DNA of the CDR3 is TGTGCCAGCAGCCCGCGGACTCACACTGAAGCTTTCTTT. As protein: CASSPRTHTEAFF.

Remarks on this clone: Other DNA sequences of this sample code for an identical CDR3. The chain has TRBV11-3 and TRBJ2-1; no definite D call. The CDR3 length is 13 residues. Per germline, CDR1 SGHNT and CDR2 YENEEA. V was clipped by 3 bases and J by 3 bases, with 6 bases between them. The CDR3 DNA reads TGTGCCAGCAGCTTTAGTAGCTACAATGAGCAGTTCTTC. Translated, it gives CASSFSSYNEQFF. The full variable domain, completed using reference TRBV11-3 and TRBJ2-1, is EAGVVQSPRYKIIEKKQPVAFWCNPISGHNTLYWYLQNLGQGPELLIRYENEEAVDDSQLPKDRFSAERLKGVDSTLKIQPAELGDSAVYLCASSFSSYNEQFFGPGTRLTVL.

The chain recombines TRBV30 with TRBJ2-5, with 9 bases identical to TRBD2. V lost 3 bases, J lost 7 bases, and 9 bases stayed unmatched. The CDR3 contains 14 residues. Germline assignment: CDR1 GTSNPN and CDR2 SVGIG (reference sequence). The CDR3 is CAWRQAGGPTTQYF. As DNA, the CDR3 is TGTGCCTGGAGGCAAGCGGGAGGCCCTACGACCCAGTACTTC.

The J gene is TRBJ2-3, the V gene TRBV7-2; 12 nucleotides agree with TRBD2. The J segment lost 6 bases and the V segment lost 2 bases, leaving 9 bases of the junction unmatched. Germline values: CDR1 SGHTA, CDR2 FQGNSA. This CDR3 is built from 17 residues. The CDR3 protein is CASSLYGLAGGLDTQYF. CDR3 in DNA: TGTGCCAGCAGCTTATATGGGCTAGCGGGGGGGTTGGATACGCAGTATTTT.

The rearrangement uses TRBV29-1 and TRBJ2-2; D is possibly TRBD2 (7 bases). V dropped 7 bases and J dropped 7 bases, with 16 bases sitting between them. This CDR3 has 13 amino acids. From germline, CDR1 is SQVTM and CDR2 ANQGSEA. DNA for the CDR3: TGCAGCGCCCGGAGGGGGGGCGACGGGGAGCTGTTTTTT. It is translated as CSARRGGDGELFF.

V gene TRBV5-1 combines with J gene TRBJ2-2; the match to TRBD1 covers 11 bases. V dropped 3 bases and J dropped 4; count of bases not matched to a gene: 8. The CDR3 has 17 amino acids. Germline lookup yields CDR1 SGHRS and CDR2 YFSETQ. For the CDR3, the DNA is TGCGCCAGCAGCTCGCCCGGGACAGGGGGTAGCACCGGGGAGCTGTTTTTT. This codes for CASSSPGTGGSTGELFF.